The 21 T cell receptor beta chains below all came from one sample that was sequenced in a study of T cell responses to AZD1222 COVID-19 vaccine. Produced via immunoSEQ multiplex PCR; TCRdb's table is partial and in-frame only. The sample lists around 130,000 clones; approximately 83% were seen once. Sequenced here: peripheral blood, sampled on day 0 of AZD1222 vaccination. Every receptor here comes from an adult in good health.

The gene calls are TRBV11-2 and TRBJ1-2, with 7 bases that match TRBD1. CDR3 length: 16 residues. Germline trimming cut 3 bases from V and 2 bases from J; bases unmatched to any gene: 9. CDR1 is SGHAT, CDR2 FQNNGV, per germline. The CDR3 spells CASSFQTGRGNYGYTF. The CDR3 DNA follows: TGTGCCAGCAGCTTTCAGACAGGGCGTGGGAACTATGGCTACACCTTC.

This clone turned up a few times. The rearrangement links TRBV7-8 to TRBJ2-5; D possibly corresponds to TRBD1 (6 bases). The CDR3 totals 15 residues. The V gene's germline CDR1 is SGHVS and CDR2 FQNEAQ. V dropped 5 bases and J dropped 5 bases, with 18 bases sitting between them. CDR3 region: CASSLQTGQTETQYF. The CDR3 DNA is TGTGCCAGCAGCCTACAAACAGGGCAGACGGAGACCCAGTACTTC.

The chain carries TRBV9 and TRBJ1-1, with TRBD1 identical over 8 bases. Germline V gene sequence: CDR1 SGDLS, CDR2 YYNGEE. V lost 3 bases and J lost 10; bases outside the gene matches: 2. The CDR3 spans 11 residues. CDR3 in DNA: TGTGCCAGCAGCGGGACAGGGAGAGCTTTCTTT. This gives the protein CASSGTGRAFF.

The rearrangement links TRBV7-3 to TRBJ2-1, with 8 bases matching TRBD2. Germline V gene sequence: CDR1 SGHTA, CDR2 FQGTGA. This CDR3 has 14 amino acids. V lost 5 bases and J lost 5; bases outside the gene matches: 5. The CDR3 protein is CASSRSGKNNEQFF. The CDR3 DNA sequence: TGTGCCAGCAGCCGTAGCGGGAAGAACAATGAGCAGTTCTTC.

The chain is built from TRBV18 and TRBJ2-7; D is undetermined. The CDR3 totals 12 residues. V was trimmed by 6 bases and J by 0 bases, leaving 6 bases between them. Germline V gives CDR1 KGHSH, CDR2 LQKENI. The CDR3 DNA follows: TGTGCCAGCTCTGCCAGCTCCTACGAGCAGTACTTC. It encodes CASSASSYEQYF.

V and J are TRBV11-3 and TRBJ2-3; D is possibly TRBD2 (5 bases). The germline gives CDR1 SGHNT, CDR2 YENEEA. This CDR3 spans 18 amino acids. The germline V and J ends were trimmed by 1 base and 0 bases, with 17 bases remaining between them. The DNA for the CDR3 is TGTGCCAGCAGCTTAGCGCCGTGGGGTAGCGCTAGCACAGATACGCAGTATTTT. Its protein is CASSLAPWGSASTDTQYF.

The chain couples TRBV5-6 to TRBJ2-3, with D possibly TRBD2 on 6 matching bases. This CDR3 has 14 amino acids. Germline V gives CDR1 SGHDT, CDR2 YYEEEE. The ends were cut back, 4 bases at V and 0 bases at J, with 9 bases in the middle. The CDR3 DNA reads TGTGCCAGCAGCCGAGGGACTAGCACAGATACGCAGTATTTT. Translating gives CASSRGTSTDTQYF.

V and J are TRBV18 and TRBJ1-1; 7 positions match TRBD1. Looked up from germline, CDR1 is KGHSH and CDR2 is LQKENI. This CDR3 spans 13 amino acids. The J segment lost 6 bases and the V segment lost 5 bases, leaving 6 bases of the junction unmatched. CDR3 protein: CASSNRGGAEAFF. CDR3 DNA sequence: TGTGCCAGCTCAAACAGGGGAGGCGCTGAAGCTTTCTTT. Using reference TRBV18 and TRBJ1-1 for the parts outside the CDR3, the full variable domain is NAGVMQNPRHLVRRRGQEARLRCSPMKGHSHVYWYRQLPEEGLKFMVYLQKENIIDESGMPKERFSAEFPKEGPSILRIQQVVRGDSAAYFCASSNRGGAEAFFGQGTRLTVV.

The V and J genes are TRBV9 and TRBJ1-2, with D perhaps matching TRBD1 (6 bases). CDR1 and CDR2 (germline): SGDLS, YYNGEE. The V end lost 3 bases, the J end lost 2 bases, and 11 bases lay between the germline ends. The CDR3 consists of 14 residues. The CDR3 reads CASSEGGTNYGYTF. DNA of the CDR3: TGTGCCAGCAGCGAGGGGGGGACCAACTATGGCTACACCTTC.

The DNA for the CDR3 is TGTGCCAGCAGCTCGGCAGGGGGCGGTGAAGCTTTCTTT. This sequence encodes CASSSAGGGEAFF. J is TRBJ1-1 and V is TRBV7-9; 8 nucleotides match TRBD1. The CDR3 spans 13 residues. Germline CDR1 is SEHNR and CDR2 is FQNEAQ (reference sequence). The J segment lost 7 bases and the V segment lost 4 bases, leaving 5 bases of the junction unmatched.

The chain combines TRBV5-6 with TRBJ1-5; 9 nucleotides agree with TRBD1. The CDR3 extends over 14 amino acids. Looked up from germline, CDR1 is SGHDT and CDR2 is YYEEEE. Trimming cost V 3 bases and J 6 bases; bases outside gene matches: 4. The CDR3 loop reads CASSSGTGLQPQHF. The CDR3 region has the DNA TGTGCCAGCAGCTCCGGGACAGGGCTTCAGCCCCAGCATTTT.

The gene calls are TRBV11-3 and TRBJ1-1; 8 bases fit TRBD1. Germline V gene data show CDR1 as SGHNT and CDR2 as YENEEA. V was clipped by 5 bases and J by 1 base; unmatched bases: 3. The CDR3 length is 14 residues. CDR3 nucleotide sequence: TGTGCCAGCAGCGCACAGGGGGGGAACACTGAAGCTTTCTTT. Translation: CASSAQGGNTEAFF.

The chain joins TRBV7-9 to TRBJ1-2; maybe TRBD1 (5 bases). The germline V gene has CDR1 SEHNR and CDR2 FQNEAQ (reference sequence). V lost 5 bases to trimming and J lost 4 bases, with 17 bases between them. This CDR3 contains 15 residues. The CDR3 nucleotides are TGTGCCAGCAGCACCTATGGAGGGGAAATCTATGGCTACACCTTC. This encodes CASSTYGGEIYGYTF.

This clone was recorded once. The chain joins TRBV28 to TRBJ1-3; TRBD1 might be the D (6 bases). The germline V gene encodes CDR1 MDHEN and CDR2 SYDVKM. This CDR3 spans 16 amino acids. V was pared by 2 bases and J by 0 bases, with 11 bases between. CDR3 residues: CASSLVRTDSGNTIYF. CDR3 nucleotides: TGTGCCAGCAGTTTAGTCAGGACAGACTCTGGAAACACCATATATTTT. The full variable domain, rest sourced from reference TRBV28 and TRBJ1-3, is DVKVTQSSRYLVKRTGEKVFLECVQDMDHENMFWYRQDPGLGLRLIYFSYDVKMKEKGDIPEGYSVSREKKERFSLILESASTNQTSMYLCASSLVRTDSGNTIYFGEGSWLTVV.

V usage is TRBV6-1 and J usage is TRBJ1-3; D call uncertain. Per germline, CDR1 MNHNS and CDR2 SASEGT. With 5 bases removed from V and 1 base from J, the gap between germline ends came to 6 bases. This CDR3 is 13 amino acids long. DNA for the CDR3: TGTGCCAGCAGTTCCCCATCTGGAAACACCATATATTTT. Encoded protein: CASSSPSGNTIYF.

The chain uses TRBV30 and TRBJ2-7, with 7 bases lining up with TRBD1. The CDR3 length is 14 residues. The ends lost 3 bases at V and 1 base at J; junction bases unmatched: 6. Germline CDR1 reads GTSNPN; CDR2 reads SVGIG (reference sequence). CDR3 sequence: CAWSGQDPSYEQYF. For the CDR3, the DNA is TGTGCCTGGAGCGGACAGGACCCGTCCTACGAGCAGTACTTC. Full variable domain (missing parts from reference TRBV30 and TRBJ2-7): SQTIHQWPATLVQPVGSPLSLECTVEGTSNPNLYWYRQAAGRGLQLLFYSVGIGQISSEVPQNLSASRPQDRQFILSSKKLLLSDSGFYLCAWSGQDPSYEQYFGPGTRLTVT.

The chain has TRBV25-1 and TRBJ1-1; D is unresolved. Per germline, CDR1 MGHDK and CDR2 SYGVNS. Between the trimmed V and J ends, which lost 6 bases and 11 bases, there was a span of 22 bases. This CDR3 region has 14 residues. CDR3 DNA sequence: TGTGCCAGCAGGGATCAGGCGGGAGCCCGTCAGGCTTTCTTT. Amino acids: CASRDQAGARQAFF.

The chain uses TRBV7-2 and TRBJ2-3; the match to TRBD1 covers 7 bases. From germline, CDR1 is SGHTA and CDR2 FQGNSA. The junction had 8 bases not matched to a gene; V was cut back by 5 bases and J by 9 bases. The CDR3 extends over 13 amino acids. The CDR3: CASSAVDRATQYF. DNA of the CDR3: TGTGCCAGCAGCGCGGTCGACAGGGCAACGCAGTATTTT.

V gene TRBV28 combines with J gene TRBJ1-4; D call uncertain. Germline-derived CDR1 and CDR2 are MDHEN and SYDVKM. The CDR3 is 18 amino acids. The V end was cut by 4 bases, the J end by 3 bases, with 21 bases between. The CDR3 loop is CASSSPQRVNLANEKLFF. CDR3 DNA sequence: TGTGCCAGCAGTTCCCCCCAGCGGGTGAACTTAGCTAATGAAAAACTGTTTTTT.

CDR3 DNA sequence: TGTGCCAGCAGTTTCTCGGCAGGGTATGGCTACACCTTC. Amino acid sequence: CASSFSAGYGYTF. The genes are TRBV27 and TRBJ1-2, with D possibly being TRBD1 (5 bases). V was pared by 3 bases and J by 5 bases, with 10 bases between. The germline CDR1 and CDR2 sequences are MNHEY and SMNVEV (reference sequence). The CDR3 contains 13 residues.

This chain links TRBV30 with TRBJ2-7; TRBD1 agrees at 10 bases. J was trimmed by 4 bases and V by 5 bases; bases with no gene match: 8. CDR1 and CDR2 (germline): GTSNPN, SVGIG (reference sequence). This CDR3 is 14 amino acids long. CDR3 nucleotides: TGTGCCTGGGTGGGGGACAGGGGTCGGTACGAGCAGTACTTC. Its protein is CAWVGDRGRYEQYF.